Sequencing of this TCR beta chain was carried out in a study of CXCR3-negative and CXCR3-positive naive CD8 T cells (dated 2019 in TCRdb). With respect to the entire study: About 135 million TRB reads were obtained in total, roughly 1.5 +/- 0.3 million reads per library. Diversity and physicochemical repertoire analyses were performed on approximately 10 donors pooled from two independent experiments. For the TRBV-TRBJ cluster analysis, the naive subsets came from about five donors, while the memory cells came from 3 donors. The study at large found these results: Within the same donor, TRBV-TRBJ usage looked similar between naive CXCR3-negative and CXCR3-positive cells, but memory cells had distinct patterns. Comparably high repertoire diversity was found in both naive subsets, whereas much lower repertoire diversity was found in memory CD8+ T cells. Freshly isolated PBMCs were used for most assays because CXCR3 expression went down partially after cryopreservation. Because surface CD5, which has been linked to self-reactivity in mice, was comparable between naive subsets, TCR interaction strength was also inferred from TRB CDR3 physicochemical properties.

The instrument was a NextSeq 550. The Human TCR Profiling Kit (MiLaboratory) was used to prepare UMI-labeled 5' RACE TRB cDNA libraries. The full amount of extracted RNA was used for cDNA synthesis, and the full amount of resulting cDNA was used for PCR amplification. Libraries were prepared in parallel with an identical number of PCR cycles. The study's own analysis went as follows. With a minimum of two reads required per UMI, MIGEC and MiXCR pulled out about 50,000 +/- 10,000 unique UMI-labeled TRB cDNA molecules from each library. An average of roughly 40,000 +/- 10,000 functional in-frame TRB CDR3 nucleotide clonotypes without stop codons was found per library. After each sample was downsampled to 5000 UMI-labeled TRB molecules, VDJtools was used to calculate diversity metrics such as normalized Shannon-Wiener and Chao1. VDJtools computed clonotype-size-weighted physicochemical properties of the central five CDR3 residues: interaction energy, strength, volume and Kidera factor 4. The reads underwent TCRdb reprocessing, giving one record for each CDR3 protein sequence and no DNA. Clone size and V and J calls follow TCRdb, not the original study. The sample table includes about 38,000 distinct CDR3 sequences. The ten largest make up about 15% of the sample.

The CDR3 sequence holds 11 residues, the cysteine and phenylalanine included. The entry carries no DNA sequence. CDR1 and CDR2 were assigned from the germline V gene as SQVTM and ANQGSEA. About this clonotype itself: No cognate antigen has been identified for it.

Each CD8+ T cell subset was flow-sorted in triplicate, with some 300,000 cells per subset placed directly into RLT lysis buffer. Peripheral blood mononuclear cells were isolated from buffy coats using standard density gradient centrifugation. Total RNA was extracted from sorted cells with an RNeasy Mini Kit. The specimen sequenced was memory CD8+ T cells from blood. The meaning of the sample's cell subset or site label: conventional CD8+ memory T cells (TMEM), sorted as controls. The receptor comes from a human donor in good health. Some clones in this sample may be carry-over from other donors' samples. Recombination linked TRBV29-1 to TRBJ2-2; TCRdb proposes TRBD2, but this gene call is untestable without DNA. For the CDR3, the sequence is CSVSGTGELFF.